What follows are 19 T cell receptor beta chains derived from one specimen sequenced in a study of blood T cell repertoires in COVID-19. Generated by immunoSEQ multiplex PCR, the TCRdb table keeps only in-frame clones and is missing some. The sample shows hundreds of thousands of clones, around 87% of them seen only once. The sample was PBMCs or T cells enriched from blood (not recorded which). These receptors all come from a man between 25 and 39 years old who had recovered from COVID-19.

The CDR3 DNA reads TGTGCCAGCAGCTTATCGACAGGGGGCGGGCAGCCCCAGCATTTT. It specifies CASSLSTGGGQPQHF. The chain joins TRBV7-2 to TRBJ1-5; 10 bases align to TRBD1. Germline CDR1 SGHTA, CDR2 FQGNSA. The V and J ends lost 2 bases and 7 bases, in that order; junction bases with no gene match: 5. The CDR3 runs to 15 residues.

The J gene is TRBJ2-3, the V gene TRBV19; TRBD2 matches at 9 bases. The ends lost 4 bases at V and 6 bases at J; junction bases unmatched: 8. The CDR3 spans 15 residues. CDR1 and CDR2 from the germline V gene are LNHDA and SQIVND (reference sequence). CDR3 amino acids: CASSKIAGEADTQYF. The CDR3 bases are TGTGCCAGTAGTAAAATAGCGGGAGAGGCGGATACGCAGTATTTT.

The chain has TRBV19 and TRBJ2-7, with TRBD2 as a possible D gene (6 bases). The CDR3 runs 13 residues. In germline, CDR1 is LNHDA, CDR2 SQIVND (reference sequence). The V end was cut by 5 bases, the J end by 6 bases, with 14 bases between. The CDR3 bases are TGTGCCAGTAGTCCAGGGACTGCAGGCGAGCAGTACTTC. Amino acid sequence: CASSPGTAGEQYF. Supplemented by reference TRBV19 and TRBJ2-7, the full variable domain reads DGGITQSPKYLFRKEGQNVTLSCEQNLNHDAMYWYRQDPGQGLRLIYYSQIVNDFQKGDIAEGYSVSREKKESFPLTVTSAQKNPTAFYLCASSPGTAGEQYFGPGTRLTVT.

The chain recombines TRBV25-1 with TRBJ2-1, with 10 bases identical to TRBD1. The CDR3 loop spans 15 amino acids. V shed 1 base and J 5 bases; nucleotides not matched to a gene: 2. Germline V gene sequence: CDR1 MGHDK, CDR2 SYGVNS. CDR3 residues: CASSELGTGDNEQFF. CDR3 sequence (DNA): TGTGCCAGCAGTGAATTAGGGACAGGGGACAATGAGCAGTTCTTC.

The chain couples TRBV2 to TRBJ1-4, with TRBD1 as a possible D gene (6 bases). Germline assignment: CDR1 SNHLY and CDR2 FYNNEI. V was pared by 5 bases and J by 4 bases, with 11 bases between. The CDR3 consists of 14 residues. The CDR3 region has the DNA TGTGCCAGCAGTCCTAGGGGGGGTAATGAAAAACTGTTTTTT. This sequence encodes CASSPRGGNEKLFF.

This clone was found once. The chain has TRBV12-5 and TRBJ2-3, with D maybe TRBD1 (6 bases). CDR1 is LGHNT and CDR2 is FRNRAP in the germline V gene. The V end lost 4 bases, the J end lost 6 bases, and 8 bases lay between the germline ends. There are 12 residues in the CDR3. The CDR3 is CASGSGDDTQYF. For the CDR3, the DNA is TGTGCTAGTGGTTCAGGGGACGATACGCAGTATTTT.

V and J are TRBV27 and TRBJ1-4; D may be TRBD1 (6 bases). V lost 3 bases and J lost 5, with 10 bases in between. There are 14 residues in the CDR3. CDR1 and CDR2 (germline): MNHEY, SMNVEV (reference sequence). In DNA, the CDR3 is TGTGCCAGCAGTTTGGGAGGGGGAAATGAAAAACTGTTTTTT. It codes for CASSLGGGNEKLFF.

This chain connects TRBV18 to TRBJ1-2, with D hard to call. V shed 3 bases and J shed 5 bases, with 10 bases lying between them. The V gene's germline CDR1 is KGHSH and CDR2 LQKENI. CDR3 size: 13 residues. The CDR3 DNA is TGTGCCAGCTCACCGGACGGGATTTATGGCTACACCTTC. Translation: CASSPDGIYGYTF.

The V and J genes are TRBV3-1 (or the pseudogene TRBV3-2) and TRBJ2-5; 14 bases are a match to TRBD2. The V gene's germline CDR1 is LGHDT and CDR2 YNNKEL (reference sequence). The CDR3 loop spans 16 amino acids. With 4 bases clipped from V and 5 bases from J, the junction kept 6 bases outside the gene matches. The CDR3 DNA follows: TGTGCCAGCAGCCGCCCGGGACTAGCGGGAGTGGAGACCCAGTACTTC. The encoded protein is CASSRPGLAGVETQYF.

J is TRBJ2-3 and V is TRBV19; 10 bases align to TRBD1. Germline CDR1 LNHDA, CDR2 SQIVND (reference sequence). CDR3 size: 15 residues. With 4 bases clipped from V and 7 bases from J, the junction kept 8 bases outside the gene matches. The CDR3 spells CASSTPGQGRNTQYF. In DNA, the CDR3 is TGTGCCAGTAGTACGCCGGGACAGGGGCGTAATACGCAGTATTTT.

In its sample, this clone was seen a few times. The J gene is TRBJ2-4, the V gene TRBV28; 7 positions agree with TRBD2. Germline CDR1 and CDR2: MDHEN and SYDVKM. Unmatched junction bases numbered 6, after V lost 3 bases and J lost 7 bases. The CDR3 consists of 14 residues. CDR3 amino acids: CASSLGVGGNIQYF. CDR3 coding DNA: TGTGCCAGCAGTTTGGGCGTGGGGGGGAACATTCAGTACTTC. The whole variable domain, remainder taken from reference TRBV28 and TRBJ2-4, is DVKVTQSSRYLVKRTGEKVFLECVQDMDHENMFWYRQDPGLGLRLIYFSYDVKMKEKGDIPEGYSVSREKKERFSLILESASTNQTSMYLCASSLGVGGNIQYFGAGTRLSVL.

This sequence joins TRBV5-4 and TRBJ1-1; the D is unclear. V gave up 0 bases and J gave up 0 bases, with 6 bases separating them. There are 14 residues in the CDR3. Germline V gene sequence: CDR1 SGHNT, CDR2 YYREEE (reference sequence). The CDR3 coding sequence is TGTGCCAGCAGCTTGGGGGCCCTGAACACTGAAGCTTTCTTT. Protein: CASSLGALNTEAFF.

The rearrangement links TRBV30 to TRBJ2-1; TRBD1 might be the D (5 bases). V lost 2 bases to trimming and J lost 0 bases, with 11 bases between them. The CDR3 runs 15 residues. Germline lookup yields CDR1 GTSNPN and CDR2 SVGIG (reference sequence). The CDR3 bases are TGTGCCTGGAGTACAGGAGAACTCTCCTACAATGAGCAGTTCTTC. Protein product: CAWSTGELSYNEQFF.

A note on this clone: The same CDR3 is also encoded by other DNA sequences in this sample. The V and J genes are TRBV28 and TRBJ1-2, with 9 positions matching TRBD1. The CDR3 contains 13 residues. CDR1 MDHEN and CDR2 SYDVKM come from the germline V gene. V was clipped by 6 bases and J by 4 bases; unmatched bases: 3. The CDR3 DNA reads as TGTGCCAGCAGGGAACAGGGGGCCTATGGCTACACCTTC. Translating gives CASREQGAYGYTF.

The chain combines TRBV13 with TRBJ1-5; D not resolved. V lost 5 bases, J lost 2 bases, and 7 bases lay in between. Germline V CDR1 and CDR2: PRHDT, FYEKMQ (reference sequence). The CDR3 is made up of 13 amino acids. The DNA for the CDR3 is TGTGCCAGCAGCCCCGCAGGCAATCAGCCCCAGCATTTT. This translates into CASSPAGNQPQHF.

The chain links TRBV5-4 to TRBJ2-5, with 10 bases fitting TRBD2. V shed 1 base and J 0 bases; nucleotides not matched to a gene: 3. The germline CDR1 and CDR2 sequences are SGHNT and YYREEE (reference sequence). The CDR3 consists of 16 residues. The CDR3 loop reads CASSLKLAGDQETQYF. DNA for the CDR3: TGTGCCAGCAGCTTGAAGCTAGCGGGAGACCAAGAGACCCAGTACTTC.

The chain employs TRBV27 and TRBJ2-5; a weak D match, TRBD2 (7 bases). This CDR3 is built from 15 residues. Germline V gives CDR1 MNHEY, CDR2 SMNVEV (reference sequence). V gave up 5 bases and J gave up 5 bases, with 18 bases separating them. DNA of the CDR3: TGTGCCAGCAGTCCCCTGGGGGGGGGCATCGAGACCCAGTACTTC. This encodes CASSPLGGGIETQYF.

This clone was recorded only once. The CDR3 sequence is CASSLGSAGGPYNEQFF. The CDR3 DNA reads TGTGCCAGCAGCTTAGGATCAGCGGGAGGCCCCTACAATGAGCAGTTCTTC. This chain connects TRBV7-9 to TRBJ2-1; TRBD2 agrees at 9 bases. V was clipped by 1 base and J by 2 bases; unmatched bases: 6. Germline CDR1 is SEHNR and CDR2 is FQNEAQ (reference sequence). The CDR3 spans 17 residues. The complete variable domain, with remaining parts taken from reference TRBV7-9 and TRBJ2-1, reads DTGVSQNPRHKITKRGQNVTFRCDPISEHNRLYWYRQTLGQGPEFLTYFQNEAQLEKSRLLSDRFSAERPKGSFSTLEIQRTEQGDSAMYLCASSLGSAGGPYNEQFFGPGTRLTVL.

The chain uses TRBV5-1 and TRBJ2-7, with D possibly matching TRBD1 (6 bases). V lost 4 bases, J lost 3 bases, and 14 bases lay in between. This CDR3 has 14 residues. Germline CDR1 SGHRS, CDR2 YFSETQ. CDR3 coding DNA: TGCGCCAGCAGCGTTAACAGGGAGTACTACGAGCAGTACTTC. This encodes CASSVNREYYEQYF.